Following are 11 T cell receptor beta chains from one sample sequenced in a study of blood T cell repertoires in COVID-19. Produced via immunoSEQ multiplex PCR; TCRdb's table is partial and in-frame only. The table lists fewer than 350,000 clones, 86% of them singletons. Sequencing was done on a sample of peripheral blood. The receptor source for this set is a woman aged 25-40 years with COVID-19, enrolled during active disease.

This rearrangement joins TRBV7-9 to TRBJ2-3; 11 positions agree with TRBD2. Germline V gene lookup returns CDR1 SEHNR and CDR2 FQNEAQ (reference sequence). There are 16 residues in the CDR3. Trimming removed 7 bases from V and 2 bases from J; junction bases left unmatched: 8. CDR3 sequence: CASTNSGGALTDTQYF. CDR3 coding DNA: TGTGCCAGCACTAATAGCGGGGGGGCCCTCACAGATACGCAGTATTTT.

This clone has more than one count but fewer than ten. The chain joins TRBV3-1 (or the pseudogene TRBV3-2) to TRBJ1-1, with D possibly being TRBD1 (5 bases). This CDR3 is built from 15 residues. CDR1 and CDR2 (germline): LGHDT, YNNKEL (reference sequence). V dropped 3 bases and J dropped 4 bases, with 15 bases sitting between them. CDR3 nucleotides: TGTGCCAGCAGCCATGGGACTCTGGGGGTCACTGAAGCTTTCTTT. Translation gives CASSHGTLGVTEAFF.

The sample holds one count of this clone. The V gene is TRBV6-1, the J gene TRBJ1-2; D not certain. The CDR3 sequence is 12 residues long. CDR1 is MNHNS and CDR2 is SASEGT in the germline V gene. V shed 1 base and J shed 4 bases, with 4 bases lying between them. CDR3 loop: CASSEVAYGYTF. The CDR3, as DNA: TGTGCCAGCAGTGAAGTGGCCTATGGCTACACCTTC.

The chain couples TRBV11-2 to TRBJ1-3; D may be TRBD1 (5 bases). The V and J ends lost 2 bases and 2 bases respectively, with 13 bases between them. The CDR3 contains 16 residues. The V gene's germline CDR1 is SGHAT and CDR2 FQNNGV. DNA for the CDR3: TGTGCCAGCAGCTTAACCGAAACAGGCCCTGGAAACACCATATATTTT. Translating it yields CASSLTETGPGNTIYF.

This clone was counted between two and nine times. The rearrangement links TRBV5-1 to TRBJ1-6, with 7 bases matching TRBD1. Trimming cost V 4 bases and J 7 bases; bases outside gene matches: 8. The CDR3 is 15 amino acids. CDR1 SGHRS and CDR2 YFSETQ come from the germline V gene. The CDR3 is CASSRDRVRNSPLHF. As DNA, the CDR3 is TGCGCCAGCAGCCGAGACAGGGTCCGCAATTCACCCCTCCACTTT.

The chain carries TRBV27 and TRBJ1-2; D is possibly TRBD1 (6 bases). V lost 5 bases and J 6 bases, leaving 16 bases between the germline ends. This CDR3 has 14 residues. Germline assignment: CDR1 MNHEY and CDR2 SMNVEV (reference sequence). The CDR3 coding sequence is TGTGCCAGCAGTCTGCTTGGGGGGGCGGATGGCTACACCTTC. This gives the protein CASSLLGGADGYTF.

This clone was recorded once. V is TRBV6-5 and J is TRBJ1-1; D is unclear. Per the germline V gene, CDR1 is MNHEY and CDR2 is SVGAGI. Trimming took 9 bases from V and 0 from J, leaving 17 bases between them. The CDR3 contains 15 residues. This CDR3 is CASSNQMLVNTEAFF. The CDR3 DNA reads TGTGCCAGTAGTAATCAAATGCTAGTGAACACTGAAGCTTTCTTT.

This clone was picked up one time. V and J are TRBV27 and TRBJ2-6; TRBD1 might be the D (5 bases). Germline-derived CDR1 and CDR2 are MNHEY and SMNVEV (reference sequence). V was pared by 8 bases and J by 0 bases, with 11 bases between. This CDR3 is 15 amino acids long. The CDR3 nucleotides read TGTGCCAGCGGCAGGGCCGACTCTGGGGCCAACGTCCTGACTTTC. Encoded protein: CASGRADSGANVLTF.

The V call is TRBV27, the J call TRBJ2-7, with a weak D call TRBD1 (6 bases). V lost 3 bases to trimming and J lost 7 bases, with 13 bases between them. Germline V gene sequence: CDR1 MNHEY, CDR2 SMNVEV (reference sequence). This CDR3 spans 13 amino acids. CDR3 DNA sequence: TGTGCCAGCAGTTTCCAGGGGACAAGAGAGCAGTACTTC. Protein sequence: CASSFQGTREQYF.

The chain combines TRBV7-2 with TRBJ2-3, with a weak D call TRBD1 (6 bases). Germline V gene sequence: CDR1 SGHTA, CDR2 FQGNSA. The CDR3 length is 15 residues. The V gene lost 8 bases and the J gene lost 5 bases, with 20 bases spanning the gap. The CDR3 region is CASGAKGVLRDTQYF. CDR3 DNA sequence: TGTGCCAGCGGCGCGAAGGGGGTGTTAAGAGATACGCAGTATTTT.

The CDR3 here is CASGGQPNSPLHF. CDR3 in DNA: TGTGCTAGTGGTGGACAGCCCAATTCACCCCTCCACTTT. The V call is TRBV12-5, the J call TRBJ1-6; the D gene is possibly TRBD1 (6 bases). Germline V gene lookup returns CDR1 LGHNT and CDR2 FRNRAP. Trimming pared 5 bases from V and 7 bases from J, leaving 9 bases between. The CDR3 length is 13 residues.